One sample yielded the 16 T cell receptor beta chains listed below, sequenced in a study of T-cell memory formation after mild COVID-19. MiXCR, applied by TCRdb to the 5' RACE reads, yields one record per CDR3 protein. The sample contains just over 400,000 distinct CDR3 sequences, about 25% of which appear only once. Sequencing was performed on PBMCs or a T cell subset sorted from them (not recorded which). The receptors derive from an adult woman who had mild COVID-19 (a few samples of this study predate the infection). Cell type and time point are not known.

The chain has TRBV2 and TRBJ2-5; D possibly corresponds to TRBD2 (6 bases). Trimming removed 5 bases from V and 5 bases from J, with 21 bases in between. The V gene's germline CDR1 is SNHLY and CDR2 FYNNEI. The CDR3 runs to 16 residues. The CDR3 nucleotides read TGTGCCAGCAGTTTTTCCATTAGCGGCGGCGGCGAGACCCAGTACTTC. Translating gives CASSFSISGGGETQYF.

V usage is TRBV20-1 and J usage is TRBJ1-5, with D tentatively TRBD1 (5 bases). The V and J ends lost 0 bases and 0 bases respectively, with 18 bases between them. Germline V gene lookup returns CDR1 DFQATT and CDR2 SNEGSKA (reference sequence). The CDR3 sequence is 18 residues long. In nucleotides, the CDR3 is TGCAGTGCTAGAGATACGGACACAGAGTTCCATAGCAATCAGCCCCAGCATTTT. This gives the protein CSARDTDTEFHSNQPQHF.

CDR3 DNA sequence: TGTGCCAGCAGCCCTTCCCGGGACGGGTCCTACGAGCAGTACTTC. It is translated as CASSPSRDGSYEQYF. The chain uses TRBV7-2 and TRBJ2-7; D could derive from TRBD1 or TRBD2 (5 bases each). The germline gives CDR1 SGHTA, CDR2 FQGNSA. The CDR3 contains 15 residues. The ends were cut back, 5 bases at V and 1 base at J, with 15 bases in the middle.

On this clonotype itself: This may be a read error, as it is one base from a much larger clone. The genes are TRBV7-6 and TRBJ2-1; D is unclear. Trimming took off 4 bases at V and 0 bases at J, with 4 bases between the two ends. Germline V gene lookup returns CDR1 SGHVS and CDR2 FNYEAQ. The CDR3 has 13 amino acids. The CDR3 loop reads CASSYSSYNEQFF. For the CDR3, the DNA is TGTGCCAGCAGCTATAGCTCCTACAATGAGCAGTTCTTC.

The chain carries TRBV5-5 and TRBJ2-1; D is unresolved. CDR1 is SGHKS and CDR2 is YYEKEE in the germline V gene (reference sequence). The CDR3 loop spans 17 amino acids. Between the trimmed V and J ends, which lost 0 bases and 10 bases, there was a span of 23 bases. CDR3: CASSLAHFGRWDREQFF. CDR3 bases: TGTGCCAGCAGCTTGGCCCACTTCGGACGGTGGGATAGGGAGCAGTTCTTC.

The sample holds a few counts of this clonotype. This chain uses TRBV5-4 with TRBJ2-7; D possibly corresponds to TRBD2 (7 bases). V was clipped by 2 bases and J by 4 bases, with 13 bases between them. This CDR3 spans 14 amino acids. CDR1 is SGHNT, CDR2 YYREEE, per germline (reference sequence). CDR3 bases: TGTGCCAGCAGCTTAGCCAGCGGGACATACGAGCAGTACTTC. Its protein product is CASSLASGTYEQYF.

This clonotype has just a few counts. The chain employs TRBV9 and TRBJ1-2; 8 positions match TRBD1. The germline V gene encodes CDR1 SGDLS and CDR2 YYNGEE. CDR3 length: 16 amino acids. Trimming at V came to 4 bases and at J to 5 bases, leaving 13 bases not matched to a gene. CDR3 sequence reads: CASSPSRQGAGYGYTF. The CDR3 DNA sequence: TGTGCCAGCAGCCCCTCAAGGCAGGGGGCGGGATATGGCTACACCTTC.

This clonotype has just a few counts. This chain connects TRBV14 to TRBJ1-2; the match to TRBD1 covers 7 bases. Germline CDR1 and CDR2: SGHDN and FVKESK. V lost 2 bases, J lost 4 bases, and 4 bases stayed unmatched. The CDR3 consists of 14 residues. The CDR3 is CASSQRGQRYGYTF. The CDR3 coding sequence is TGTGCCAGCAGCCAAAGGGGACAGCGCTATGGCTACACCTTC.

This clonotype was observed a handful of times. This rearrangement joins TRBV10-3 to TRBJ2-7, with 8 bases identical to TRBD1. The V gene end was trimmed by 5 bases and the J gene end by 5 bases; junction bases not matched to a gene: 5. This CDR3 contains 13 residues. Per germline, CDR1 ENHRY and CDR2 SYGVKD. CDR3 in DNA: TGTGCCATCAGTCAGGGGGCTGACCACGAGCAGTACTTC. Its protein product is CAISQGADHEQYF.

This clonotype was seen more than once but under ten times. The rearrangement links TRBV12-3 or TRBV12-4 to TRBJ1-1, with 8 bases fitting TRBD1. The CDR3 loop spans 14 amino acids. V lost 2 bases and J lost 8; bases outside the gene matches: 7. The CDR3 loop reads CASSLQGAIPEAFF. CDR3 nucleotides: TGTGCCAGCAGTTTACAGGGGGCCATCCCAGAAGCTTTCTTT.

The V call is TRBV21-1, the J call TRBJ2-2. TRBV21-1 is a known pseudogene. This CDR3 contains 17 residues. The CDR3 DNA sequence: TGTGCCAGCAGCCCTAAGGGAACAGCCCCGAGCACCGGGGAGCTGTTTTTT. It is translated as CASSPKGTAPSTGELFF.

In its sample, this clonotype was seen a few times. The rearrangement uses TRBV24-1 and TRBJ1-2; D is ambiguous. Germline V gene lookup returns CDR1 KGHDR and CDR2 SFDVKD. Trimming removed 3 bases at V and 3 bases at J, with 10 bases between. The CDR3 covers 14 residues. The DNA for the CDR3 is TGTGCCACCAGTGATCCGGGAACAGACTATGGCTACACCTTC. Protein: CATSDPGTDYGYTF.

The V call is TRBV20-1, the J call TRBJ2-3; D gene uncertain. CDR1 and CDR2 from the germline V gene are DFQATT and SNEGSKA (reference sequence). This CDR3 is built from 13 residues. The ends were cut back, 5 bases at V and 4 bases at J, with 13 bases in the middle. CDR3 in amino acids: CSADDAPADTQYF. DNA for the CDR3: TGCAGTGCTGACGACGCCCCCGCAGATACGCAGTATTTT.

V is TRBV14 and J is TRBJ2-1, with 8 bases matching TRBD2. V lost 0 bases and J lost 4; bases outside the gene matches: 5. CDR1 is SGHDN and CDR2 is FVKESK in the germline V gene. The CDR3 is 16 amino acids. The CDR3 DNA sequence: TGTGCCAGCAGCCAAGAGTTCAGCGGGAGATACAATGAGCAGTTCTTC. This codes for CASSQEFSGRYNEQFF.

The chain carries TRBV4-2 and TRBJ2-1, with 8 nucleotides matching TRBD2. J was trimmed by 4 bases and V by 6 bases; bases with no gene match: 23. Germline V gene lookup returns CDR1 LGHNA and CDR2 YNFKEQ. The CDR3 loop spans 20 amino acids. CDR3 in DNA: TGTGCCAGCAGTGACGGACCCGGGACTAGTTGGGGCCGGTCATACAATGAGCAGTTCTTC. Protein sequence: CASSDGPGTSWGRSYNEQFF.

In its sample, this clonotype was seen a few times. The chain is built from TRBV24-1 and TRBJ1-4; D gene uncertain. The CDR3 is 15 residues long. V was shortened by 2 bases and J by 6 bases, with 12 bases between the two germline ends. Germline loops: CDR1 KGHDR, CDR2 SFDVKD. The CDR3 protein is CATSDSGPRDEKLFF. The DNA of the CDR3 is TGTGCCACCAGTGATTCCGGACCAAGGGATGAAAAACTGTTTTTT.